The clone carrying this TCR beta chain was detected a few times. Antigen: not known. The entry originates in a study of T cell repertoires in cytomegalovirus infection. About the study: Through public TCR beta signatures, both CMV infection and matching HLA type were indicated.

Study results and limitations: Dominating the ex vivo response were HLA-C-restricted CMV-specific TCR beta clonotypes.

MiXCR, run by TCRdb on the reads, gives a single entry per CDR3 protein. The table lists under 850,000 distinct CDR3 sequences, roughly 36% of them singletons. The trim removed 1 base at V and 4 bases at J, leaving 14 bases unmatched. CDR1 is SGHVS and CDR2 is FQNEAQ in the germline V gene. The CDR3 spans 18 residues. The receptor was derived from a human donor in good health (CMV status not recorded). Some clones in this sample may be carry-over from other donors' samples. This chain connects TRBV7-8 to TRBJ2-7; TRBD2 aligns across 9 bases. Sequenced material: PBMCs. The CDR3 nucleotides are TGTGCCAGCAGCTTAGGGTTCCTAGCGGGAAAGGACGAGTACGAGCAGTACTTC. Translated: CASSLGFLAGKDEYEQYF.